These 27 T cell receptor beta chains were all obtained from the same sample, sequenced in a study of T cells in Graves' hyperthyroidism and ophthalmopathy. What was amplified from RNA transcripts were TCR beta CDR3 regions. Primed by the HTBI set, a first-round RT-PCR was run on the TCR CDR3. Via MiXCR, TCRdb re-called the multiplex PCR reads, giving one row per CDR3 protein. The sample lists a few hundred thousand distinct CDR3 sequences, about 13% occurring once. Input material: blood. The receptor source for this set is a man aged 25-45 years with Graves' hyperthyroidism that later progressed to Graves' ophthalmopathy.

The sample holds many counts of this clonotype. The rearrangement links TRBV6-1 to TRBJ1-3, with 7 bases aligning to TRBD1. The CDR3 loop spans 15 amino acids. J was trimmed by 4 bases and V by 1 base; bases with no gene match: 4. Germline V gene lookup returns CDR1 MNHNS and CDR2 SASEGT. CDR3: CASSEEGAGGNTIYF. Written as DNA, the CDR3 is TGTGCCAGCAGTGAAGAGGGGGCAGGAGGAAACACCATATATTTT.

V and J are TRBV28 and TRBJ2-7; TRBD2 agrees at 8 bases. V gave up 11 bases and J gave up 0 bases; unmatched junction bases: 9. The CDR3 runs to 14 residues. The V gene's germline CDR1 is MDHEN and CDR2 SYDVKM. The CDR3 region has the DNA TGTGCCTGGAGGATAGCGGGGAGCTCCTACGAGCAGTACTTC. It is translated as CAWRIAGSSYEQYF.

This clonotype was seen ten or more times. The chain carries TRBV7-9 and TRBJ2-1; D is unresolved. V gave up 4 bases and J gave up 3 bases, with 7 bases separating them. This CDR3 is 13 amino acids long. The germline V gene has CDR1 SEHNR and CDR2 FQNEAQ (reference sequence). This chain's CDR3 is CASSSLIYNEQFF. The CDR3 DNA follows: TGTGCCAGCAGCTCTCTCATCTACAATGAGCAGTTCTTC.

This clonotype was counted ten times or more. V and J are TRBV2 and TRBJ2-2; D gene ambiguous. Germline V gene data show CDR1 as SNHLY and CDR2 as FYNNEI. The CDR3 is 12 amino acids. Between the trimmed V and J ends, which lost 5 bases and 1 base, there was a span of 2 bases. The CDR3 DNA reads TGTGCCAGCAGTCGGAACACCGGGGAGCTGTTTTTT. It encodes CASSRNTGELFF.

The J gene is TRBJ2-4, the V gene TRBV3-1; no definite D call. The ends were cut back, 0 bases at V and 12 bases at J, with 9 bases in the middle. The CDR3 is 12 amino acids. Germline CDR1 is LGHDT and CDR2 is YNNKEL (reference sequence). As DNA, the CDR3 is TGTGCCAGCAGCCAAGATCGAGGAGCTCAGTACTTC. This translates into CASSQDRGAQYF.

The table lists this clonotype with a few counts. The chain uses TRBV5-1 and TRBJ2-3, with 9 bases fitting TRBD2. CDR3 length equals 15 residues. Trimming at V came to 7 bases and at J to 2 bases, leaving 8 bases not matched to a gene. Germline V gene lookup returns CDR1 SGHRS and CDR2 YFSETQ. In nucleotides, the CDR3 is TGCGCCAGCGGTTCAGCGGGGGGCCACACAGATACGCAGTATTTT. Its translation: CASGSAGGHTDTQYF.

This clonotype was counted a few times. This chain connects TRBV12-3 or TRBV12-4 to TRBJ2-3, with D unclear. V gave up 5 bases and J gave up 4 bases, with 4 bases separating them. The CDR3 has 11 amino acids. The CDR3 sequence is CASSAPDTQYF. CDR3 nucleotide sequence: TGTGCCAGCAGTGCCCCAGATACGCAGTATTTT.

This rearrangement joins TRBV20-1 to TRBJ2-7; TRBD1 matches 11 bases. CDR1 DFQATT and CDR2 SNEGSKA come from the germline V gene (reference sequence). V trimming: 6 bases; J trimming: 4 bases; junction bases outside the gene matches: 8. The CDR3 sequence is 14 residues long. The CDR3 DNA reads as TGCAGTGCAATAGGGACAGGGGGAGGATACGAGCAGTACTTC. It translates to CSAIGTGGGYEQYF.

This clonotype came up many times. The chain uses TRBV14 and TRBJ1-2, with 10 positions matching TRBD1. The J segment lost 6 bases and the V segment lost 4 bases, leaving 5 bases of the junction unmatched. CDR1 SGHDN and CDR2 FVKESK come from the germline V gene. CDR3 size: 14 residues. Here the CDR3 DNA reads TGTGCCAGCAGCCCTACGGGACAGGGGAATGGCTACACCTTC. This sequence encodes CASSPTGQGNGYTF. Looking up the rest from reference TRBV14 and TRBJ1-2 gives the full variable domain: EAGVTQFPSHSVIEKGQTVTLRCDPISGHDNLYWYRRVMGKEIKFLLHFVKESKQDESGMPNNRFLAERTGGTYSTLKVQPAELEDSGVYFCASSPTGQGNGYTFGSGTRLTVV.

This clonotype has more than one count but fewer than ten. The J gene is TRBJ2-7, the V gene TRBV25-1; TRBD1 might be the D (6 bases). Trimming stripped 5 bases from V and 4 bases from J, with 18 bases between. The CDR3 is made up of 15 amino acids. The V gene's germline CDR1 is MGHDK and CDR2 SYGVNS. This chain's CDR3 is CASSPRTVEYYEQYF. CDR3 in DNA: TGTGCCAGCAGTCCCCGGACAGTTGAATATTACGAGCAGTACTTC.

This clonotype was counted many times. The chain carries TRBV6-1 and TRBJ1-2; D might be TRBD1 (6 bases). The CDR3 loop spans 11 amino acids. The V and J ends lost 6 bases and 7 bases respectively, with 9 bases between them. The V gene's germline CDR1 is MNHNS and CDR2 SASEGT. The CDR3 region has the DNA TGTGCCAGCAGCTACAGGGTTGGCTACACCTTC. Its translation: CASSYRVGYTF.

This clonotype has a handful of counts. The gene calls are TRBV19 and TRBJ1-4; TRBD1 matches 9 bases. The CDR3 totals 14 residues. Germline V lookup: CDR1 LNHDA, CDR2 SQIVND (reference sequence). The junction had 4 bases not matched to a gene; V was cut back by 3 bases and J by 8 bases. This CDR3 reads CASSMGQGGEKLFF. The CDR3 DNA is TGTGCCAGTAGTATGGGACAGGGAGGCGAAAAACTGTTTTTT.

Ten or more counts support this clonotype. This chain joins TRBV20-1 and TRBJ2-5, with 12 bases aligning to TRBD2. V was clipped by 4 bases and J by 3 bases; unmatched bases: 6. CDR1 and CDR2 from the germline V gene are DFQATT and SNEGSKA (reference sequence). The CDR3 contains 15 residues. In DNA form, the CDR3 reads TGCAGTGCTACGACTAGCGGGGGAACAAAAGAGACCCAGTACTTC. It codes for CSATTSGGTKETQYF.

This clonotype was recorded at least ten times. CDR3 in amino acids: CASSLGGGGQPQHF. CDR3 sequence (DNA): TGTGCCAGCAGCTTAGGAGGGGGCGGACAGCCCCAGCATTTT. The gene calls are TRBV11-2 and TRBJ1-5; TRBD1 matches 7 bases. This CDR3 spans 14 amino acids. Trimming took 1 base from V and 7 from J; bases not matched to a gene: 4. Germline V gives CDR1 SGHAT, CDR2 FQNNGV.

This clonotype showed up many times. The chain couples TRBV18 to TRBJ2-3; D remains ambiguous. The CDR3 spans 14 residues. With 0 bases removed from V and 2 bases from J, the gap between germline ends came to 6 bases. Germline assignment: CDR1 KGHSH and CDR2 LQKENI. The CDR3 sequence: CASSPPGATDTQYF. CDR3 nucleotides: TGTGCCAGCTCACCACCCGGAGCCACAGATACGCAGTATTTT.

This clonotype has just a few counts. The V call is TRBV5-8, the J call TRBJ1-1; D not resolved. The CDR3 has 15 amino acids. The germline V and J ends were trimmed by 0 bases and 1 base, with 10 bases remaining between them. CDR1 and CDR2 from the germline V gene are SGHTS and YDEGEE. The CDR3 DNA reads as TGTGCCAGCAGCTTGGGTCGGATAAAGAACACTGAAGCTTTCTTT. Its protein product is CASSLGRIKNTEAFF.

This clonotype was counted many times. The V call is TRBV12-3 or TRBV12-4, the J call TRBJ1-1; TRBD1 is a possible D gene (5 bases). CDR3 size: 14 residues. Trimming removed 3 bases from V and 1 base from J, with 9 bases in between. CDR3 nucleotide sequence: TGTGCCAGCAGTTTCGGAGACAGGAACACTGAAGCTTTCTTT. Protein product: CASSFGDRNTEAFF.

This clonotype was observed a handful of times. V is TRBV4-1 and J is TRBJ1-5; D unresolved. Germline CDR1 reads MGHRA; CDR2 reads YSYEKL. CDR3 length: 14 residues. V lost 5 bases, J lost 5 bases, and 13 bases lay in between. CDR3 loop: CASSSRTVDQPQHF. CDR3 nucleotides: TGCGCCAGCAGCTCCCGGACGGTTGATCAGCCCCAGCATTTT.

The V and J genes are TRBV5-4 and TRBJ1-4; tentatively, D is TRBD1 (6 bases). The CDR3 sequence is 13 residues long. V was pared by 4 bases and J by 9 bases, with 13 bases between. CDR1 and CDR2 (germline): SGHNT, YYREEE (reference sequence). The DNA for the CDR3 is TGTGCCAGCAGCACACACCGGGGGCAAAAACTGTTTTTT. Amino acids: CASSTHRGQKLFF. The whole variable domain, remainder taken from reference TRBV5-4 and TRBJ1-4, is ETGVTQSPTHLIKTRGQQVTLRCSSQSGHNTVSWYQQALGQGPQFIFQYYREEENGRGNFPPRFSGLQFPNYSSELNVNALELDDSALYLCASSTHRGQKLFFGSGTQLSVL.

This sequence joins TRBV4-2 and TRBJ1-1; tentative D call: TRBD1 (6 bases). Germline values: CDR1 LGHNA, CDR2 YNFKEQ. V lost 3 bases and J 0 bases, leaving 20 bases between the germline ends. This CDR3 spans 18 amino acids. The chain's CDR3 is CASSHALSGTSMNTEAFF. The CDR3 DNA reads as TGTGCCAGCAGCCACGCACTATCCGGGACATCTATGAACACTGAAGCTTTCTTT.

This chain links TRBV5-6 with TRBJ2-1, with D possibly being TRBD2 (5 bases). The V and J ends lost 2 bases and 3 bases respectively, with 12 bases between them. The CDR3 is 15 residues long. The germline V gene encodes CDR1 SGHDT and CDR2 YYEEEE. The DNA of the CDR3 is TGTGCCAGCAGCTTCGGGGATCCTTACTACAATGAGCAGTTCTTC. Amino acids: CASSFGDPYYNEQFF.

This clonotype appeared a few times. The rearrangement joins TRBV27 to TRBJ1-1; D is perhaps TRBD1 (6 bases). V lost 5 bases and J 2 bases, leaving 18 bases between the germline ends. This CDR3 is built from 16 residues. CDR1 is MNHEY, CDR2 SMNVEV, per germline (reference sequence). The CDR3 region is CASSPPLGRGNTEAFF. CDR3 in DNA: TGTGCCAGCAGTCCCCCTTTGGGCAGGGGCAACACTGAAGCTTTCTTT.

In DNA, the CDR3 is TGTGCCAGCAGCCAAGACAGGGGGAACGAGCAGTACTTC. It codes for CASSQDRGNEQYF. This chain uses TRBV14 with TRBJ2-7, with 7 bases that match TRBD1. V shed 0 bases, J shed 5 bases, and the junction held 1 base outside the gene matches. CDR3 length: 13 residues. Germline values: CDR1 SGHDN, CDR2 FVKESK.

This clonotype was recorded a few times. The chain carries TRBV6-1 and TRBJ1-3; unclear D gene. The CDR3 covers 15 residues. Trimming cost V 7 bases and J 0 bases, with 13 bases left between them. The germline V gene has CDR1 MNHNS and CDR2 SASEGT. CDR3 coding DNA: TGTGCCAGCACCCGAGGCGTCCGCTCTGGAAACACCATATATTTT. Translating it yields CASTRGVRSGNTIYF.

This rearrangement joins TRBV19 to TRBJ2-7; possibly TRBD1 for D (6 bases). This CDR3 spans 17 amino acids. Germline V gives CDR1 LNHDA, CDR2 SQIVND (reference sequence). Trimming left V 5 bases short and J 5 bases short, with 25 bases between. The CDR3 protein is CASSPPLTGRVSDEQYF. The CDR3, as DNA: TGTGCCAGTAGTCCGCCCCTGACAGGCCGAGTATCGGACGAGCAGTACTTC.

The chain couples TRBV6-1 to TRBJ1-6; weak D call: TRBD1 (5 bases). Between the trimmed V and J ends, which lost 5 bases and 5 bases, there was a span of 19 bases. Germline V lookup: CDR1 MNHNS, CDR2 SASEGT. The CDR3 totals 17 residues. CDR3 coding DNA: TGTGCCAGCAGTTATAACGTAGGAGGGGCTGATAATTCACCCCTCCACTTT. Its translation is CASSYNVGGADNSPLHF.

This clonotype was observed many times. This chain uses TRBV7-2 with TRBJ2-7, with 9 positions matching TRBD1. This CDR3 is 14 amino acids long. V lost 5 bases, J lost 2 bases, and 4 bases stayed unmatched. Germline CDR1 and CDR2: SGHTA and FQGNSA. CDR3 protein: CASSIHRGPYEQYF. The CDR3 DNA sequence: TGTGCCAGCAGCATTCACAGGGGGCCCTACGAGCAGTACTTC.